These 19 T cell receptor beta chains share one sample of origin, sequenced in a study of TIL therapy for anti-PD-1-resistant metastatic lung cancer. The immunoSEQ assay was v3. Assay used: immunoSEQ multiplex PCR; TCRdb lists only in-frame clones, some missing. Of roughly 58,000 clones in the sample, around four fifths were seen once. Time point given: pre-treatment sample, taken before nivolumab and TIL therapy. Sequencing was performed on blood, taken at baseline. The receptors here all came from a person aged 25-85 years with non-small cell lung cancer.

The rearrangement uses TRBV5-4 and TRBJ2-3; a possible D gene is TRBD1 (5 bases). The CDR3 has 13 residues. CDR1 and CDR2 from the germline V gene are SGHNT and YYREEE (reference sequence). Trimming took 1 base from V and 3 from J, leaving 6 bases between them. The CDR3 coding sequence is TGTGCCAGCAGCTTGTCAGGGACAGATACGCAGTATTTT. The encoded protein is CASSLSGTDTQYF.

The CDR3 nucleotides read TGTGCCAGCAGCTTCGGGACAGGGGACGAGCAGTTCTTC. It yields the protein CASSFGTGDEQFF. The chain is built from TRBV5-6 and TRBJ2-1; 10 bases are a match to TRBD1. CDR1 is SGHDT and CDR2 is YYEEEE in the germline V gene. This CDR3 is 13 amino acids long. V dropped 2 bases and J dropped 10; count of bases not matched to a gene: 3.

The genes are TRBV28 and TRBJ2-3; 10 bases align to TRBD2. Germline CDR1 MDHEN, CDR2 SYDVKM. Trimming cost V 5 bases and J 5 bases; bases outside gene matches: 7. This CDR3 comprises 15 residues. The DNA for the CDR3 is TGTGCCAGCAGTCGACTAGCGGGCCAGGGAGATACGCAGTATTTT. Its translation is CASSRLAGQGDTQYF.

The chain recombines TRBV19 with TRBJ1-1, with TRBD1 matching over 12 bases. CDR3 size: 16 residues. Trimming removed 6 bases from V and 1 base from J; junction bases left unmatched: 6. Germline CDR1 and CDR2: LNHDA and SQIVND (reference sequence). The CDR3: CASRMGQGARNTEAFF. CDR3 in DNA: TGTGCCAGTAGGATGGGACAGGGGGCGAGGAACACTGAAGCTTTCTTT.

The V call is TRBV5-1, the J call TRBJ1-1; perhaps TRBD1 as D (5 bases). This CDR3 has 14 amino acids. V was trimmed by 2 bases and J by 3 bases, leaving 11 bases between them. From germline, CDR1 is SGHRS and CDR2 YFSETQ. This CDR3 reads CASSLQDGDTEAFF. The CDR3 DNA reads as TGCGCCAGCAGCTTACAGGACGGGGACACTGAAGCTTTCTTT.

This clone was observed a handful of times. The rearrangement links TRBV28 to TRBJ2-7, with 11 nucleotides matching TRBD2. Germline V gene lookup returns CDR1 MDHEN and CDR2 SYDVKM. Unmatched junction bases numbered 5, after V lost 7 bases and J lost 0 bases. This CDR3 contains 15 residues. In nucleotides, the CDR3 is TGTGCCAGCACCCCAGGGACTAGCGGCTCCTACGAGCAGTACTTC. Translation gives CASTPGTSGSYEQYF.

The chain couples TRBV2 to TRBJ2-3; tentative D call: TRBD1 (6 bases). The V end lost 0 bases, the J end lost 4 bases, and 8 bases lay between the germline ends. The CDR3 is 14 residues long. The germline CDR1 and CDR2 sequences are SNHLY and FYNNEI. CDR3 DNA sequence: TGTGCCAGCAGTGAAGCTACAGGGCCAGATACGCAGTATTTT. Its translation is CASSEATGPDTQYF.

V gene TRBV5-6 combines with J gene TRBJ2-1, with D perhaps TRBD2 (5 bases). V lost 0 bases and J lost 7, with 8 bases in between. Germline values: CDR1 SGHDT, CDR2 YYEEEE. There are 13 residues in the CDR3. The chain's CDR3 is CASSLESGNEQFF. The CDR3 coding sequence is TGTGCCAGCAGCTTGGAGTCGGGGAATGAGCAGTTCTTC.

V and J are TRBV18 and TRBJ1-5; D gene unclear. Looked up from germline, CDR1 is KGHSH and CDR2 is LQKENI. The CDR3 is 16 residues long. The V gene lost 3 bases and the J gene lost 0 bases, with 12 bases spanning the gap. This chain's CDR3 is CASSPFEVTSNQPQHF. The CDR3 bases are TGTGCCAGCTCACCTTTCGAGGTTACTAGCAATCAGCCCCAGCATTTT.

The V gene is TRBV5-6, the J gene TRBJ1-5; no clear D gene. This CDR3 region has 13 residues. Trimming pared 1 base from V and 7 bases from J, leaving 9 bases between. Germline lookup yields CDR1 SGHDT and CDR2 YYEEEE. CDR3 nucleotides: TGTGCCAGCAGCTTGTGGGCCAGCCAGCCCCAGCATTTT. Translation: CASSLWASQPQHF.

The J gene is TRBJ1-2, the V gene TRBV7-8; possible D gene TRBD1, 5 bases. Germline CDR1 and CDR2: SGHVS and FQNEAQ. Between the trimmed V and J ends, which lost 0 bases and 1 base, there was a span of 15 bases. The CDR3 totals 17 residues. This chain's CDR3 is CASSLAPAGGYNYGYTF. The DNA of the CDR3 is TGTGCCAGCAGCTTAGCTCCAGCCGGGGGGTATAACTATGGCTACACCTTC. Looking up the rest from reference TRBV7-8 and TRBJ1-2 gives the full variable domain: GAGVSQSPRYKVAKRGQDVALRCDPISGHVSLFWYQQALGQGPEFLTYFQNEAQLDKSGLPSDRFFAERPEGSVSTLKIQRTQQEDSAVYLCASSLAPAGGYNYGYTFGSGTRLTVV.

DNA of the CDR3: TGTGCCAGCAGCTTACTGTTGGGGCCTCCACGGGAGTCACCCCTCCACTTT. Translated, it gives CASSLLLGPPRESPLHF. The J gene is TRBJ1-6, the V gene TRBV7-2; D is possibly TRBD1 (5 bases). The germline V and J ends were trimmed by 2 bases and 10 bases, with 21 bases remaining between them. The V gene's germline CDR1 is SGHTA and CDR2 FQGNSA. The CDR3 is 17 residues long. Combining the CDR3 with reference TRBV7-2 and TRBJ1-6 gives the whole variable domain GAGVSQSPSNKVTEKGKDVELRCDPISGHTALYWYRQSLGQGLEFLIYFQGNSAPDKSGLPSDRFSAERTGGSVSTLTIQRTQQEDSAVYLCASSLLLGPPRESPLHFGNGTRLTVT.

This clone occurred once. Written as DNA, the CDR3 is TGTGCCAGCAGTACCCCCGGGAGGGCCAGCAATCAGCCCCAGCATTTT. Amino acid sequence: CASSTPGRASNQPQHF. The chain couples TRBV6-2 or TRBV6-3 to TRBJ1-5; D unclear. Germline V gives CDR1 MNHEY, CDR2 SVGEGT. The CDR3 is made up of 16 amino acids. Trimming cost V 5 bases and J 1 base, with 15 bases left between them.

J is TRBJ1-5 and V is TRBV2; TRBD1 aligns across 9 bases. The CDR3 spans 14 residues. The germline V gene has CDR1 SNHLY and CDR2 FYNNEI. V was pared by 6 bases and J by 6 bases, with 6 bases of the junction left unmatched. CDR3 protein: CASRLDRGGQPQHF. CDR3 nucleotides: TGTGCCAGCAGATTAGACAGGGGGGGTCAGCCCCAGCATTTT.

V is TRBV30 and J is TRBJ2-7; D is ambiguous. Germline V gene data show CDR1 as GTSNPN and CDR2 as SVGIG (reference sequence). The CDR3 spans 11 residues. The V and J ends lost 2 bases and 3 bases respectively, with 5 bases between them. The CDR3 sequence: CAWSRSYEQYF. CDR3 coding DNA: TGTGCCTGGAGTCGCAGCTACGAGCAGTACTTC. The complete variable domain, with remaining parts taken from reference TRBV30 and TRBJ2-7, reads SQTIHQWPATLVQPVGSPLSLECTVEGTSNPNLYWYRQAAGRGLQLLFYSVGIGQISSEVPQNLSASRPQDRQFILSSKKLLLSDSGFYLCAWSRSYEQYFGPGTRLTVT.

This chain links TRBV20-1 with TRBJ2-1, with 10 bases identical to TRBD2. Germline assignment: CDR1 DFQATT and CDR2 SNEGSKA (reference sequence). The CDR3 is 19 residues long. V shed 3 bases and J 5 bases; nucleotides not matched to a gene: 19. CDR3 bases: TGCAGTGCTAGTTCTTTTGGAACTAGCGGGATAGCCGTCGACAATGAGCAGTTCTTC. Translation: CSASSFGTSGIAVDNEQFF.

The J gene is TRBJ1-1, the V gene TRBV5-1; the D gene is possibly TRBD1 (5 bases). Trimming took off 7 bases at V and 1 base at J, with 11 bases between the two ends. Germline V gene data show CDR1 as SGHRS and CDR2 as YFSETQ. The CDR3 loop spans 13 amino acids. The CDR3 here is CASGLDRNTEAFF. CDR3 bases: TGCGCCAGCGGCCTTGACAGGAACACTGAAGCTTTCTTT.

This clone was detected a few times. The chain uses TRBV5-4 and TRBJ2-4; the D gene is possibly TRBD2 (6 bases). V was pared by 3 bases and J by 6 bases, with 16 bases between. The CDR3 totals 15 residues. Germline assignment: CDR1 SGHNT and CDR2 YYREEE (reference sequence). CDR3 loop: CASSYGPRELNIQYF. CDR3 DNA: TGTGCCAGCAGCTACGGACCCCGGGAGTTAAACATTCAGTACTTC.

This rearrangement joins TRBV7-2 to TRBJ2-4; 7 bases agree with TRBD1. J was trimmed by 6 bases and V by 5 bases; bases with no gene match: 7. Germline-derived CDR1 and CDR2 are SGHTA and FQGNSA. The CDR3 extends over 14 amino acids. This CDR3 is CASSPGQETNIQYF. The CDR3 nucleotides read TGTGCCAGCAGCCCAGGACAGGAAACAAACATTCAGTACTTC. Supplemented by reference TRBV7-2 and TRBJ2-4, the full variable domain reads GAGVSQSPSNKVTEKGKDVELRCDPISGHTALYWYRQSLGQGLEFLIYFQGNSAPDKSGLPSDRFSAERTGGSVSTLTIQRTQQEDSAVYLCASSPGQETNIQYFGAGTRLSVL.